This T cell receptor (beta chain) was documented in a study of T cells in Graves' hyperthyroidism and ophthalmopathy. For the study at large: Blood from the periphery was taken at initial diagnosis, before any treatment. Study results and caveats: Expanded thyroid clonotypes (above 0.001) were mostly also found in blood.

The CDR3 extends over 14 amino acids. Germline V lookup: CDR1 SGHRS, CDR2 YFSETQ. The ends were cut back, 5 bases at V and 0 bases at J, with 12 bases in the middle. Ophthalmopathy cases met thresholds of Clinical Activity Score at least 3, NOSPECS grade at least 4 and duration under 3 months. Patients were excluded because of uncontrolled infection, other autoimmune disease, pregnancy or lactation. Template material for amplifying TCR beta CDR3 regions consisted of RNA transcripts. When the TCR CDR3 underwent first-round RT-PCR, the HTBI primer set was used. TCRdb ran MiXCR on the multiplex PCR reads and lists one entry per CDR3 protein. Among roughly 380,000 distinct CDR3 sequences listed, around 18% were seen once. As to this clonotype: Its target is not known.

Sequencing was done on a sample of blood. The sequence was obtained from a woman aged 40 to 49 with Graves' ophthalmopathy. V and J are TRBV5-1 and TRBJ2-7; D remains unclear. CDR3 in amino acids: CASRKEASSYEQYF. CDR3 bases: TGCGCCAGCAGGAAAGAGGCCAGCTCCTACGAGCAGTACTTC.